Listed below are T cell receptor beta chains from one sample, sequenced in a study of T cells in Graves' hyperthyroidism and ophthalmopathy. A single record per CDR3 protein comes from TCRdb applying MiXCR to the multiplex PCR reads. Here the sample spans about 400,000 distinct CDR3 sequences, more than 20% being singletons. Sequencing used blood. The origin of the receptors is a man aged 50 to 59 with Graves' hyperthyroidism. Each CDR3 is given with its conserved first and last residue.

TRBV3-1,CASSRGNTEAFF
TRBV3-1,CASSLGLPSSYNEQFF
TRBV27,CASSTFGQSPYEQYF
TRBV7-9,CASSPGQGLEKLFF
TRBV5-1,CASSEGQREQYF
TRBV29-1,CSVALAFNNEQFF
TRBV18,CASSPSWTSRDTGELFF
TRBV7-3,CASSLRNIQYF
TRBV18,CASSTAQGAVNYGYTF
TRBV5-1,CASSLGSQGAYEQYF
TRBV7-9,CASSPPSGREAFF
TRBV7-2,CASSNTGDSETQYF
TRBV24-1,CATSDKTSGKYNEQFF
TRBV7-9,CASSSRDSSYNEQFF
TRBV28,CASSPRTGGWYGYTF
TRBV10-3,CAISGLGTGAYEQYF
TRBV10-1,CASSESLTSGRADISYNEQFF